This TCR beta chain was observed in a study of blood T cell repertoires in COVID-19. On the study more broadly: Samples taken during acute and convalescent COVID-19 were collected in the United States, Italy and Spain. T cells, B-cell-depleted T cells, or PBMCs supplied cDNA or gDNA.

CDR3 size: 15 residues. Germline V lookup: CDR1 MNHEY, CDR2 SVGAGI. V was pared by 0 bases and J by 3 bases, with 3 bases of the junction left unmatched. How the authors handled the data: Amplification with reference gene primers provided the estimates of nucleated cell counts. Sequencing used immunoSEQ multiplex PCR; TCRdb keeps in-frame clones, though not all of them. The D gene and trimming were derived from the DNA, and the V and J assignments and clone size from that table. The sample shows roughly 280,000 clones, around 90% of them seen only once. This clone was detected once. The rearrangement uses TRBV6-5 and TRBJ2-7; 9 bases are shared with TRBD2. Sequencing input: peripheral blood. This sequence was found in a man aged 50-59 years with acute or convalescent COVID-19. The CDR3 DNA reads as TGTGCCAGCAGTTACTCCCAGCGGGGGGTCTACGAGCAGTACTTC. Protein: CASSYSQRGVYEQYF.